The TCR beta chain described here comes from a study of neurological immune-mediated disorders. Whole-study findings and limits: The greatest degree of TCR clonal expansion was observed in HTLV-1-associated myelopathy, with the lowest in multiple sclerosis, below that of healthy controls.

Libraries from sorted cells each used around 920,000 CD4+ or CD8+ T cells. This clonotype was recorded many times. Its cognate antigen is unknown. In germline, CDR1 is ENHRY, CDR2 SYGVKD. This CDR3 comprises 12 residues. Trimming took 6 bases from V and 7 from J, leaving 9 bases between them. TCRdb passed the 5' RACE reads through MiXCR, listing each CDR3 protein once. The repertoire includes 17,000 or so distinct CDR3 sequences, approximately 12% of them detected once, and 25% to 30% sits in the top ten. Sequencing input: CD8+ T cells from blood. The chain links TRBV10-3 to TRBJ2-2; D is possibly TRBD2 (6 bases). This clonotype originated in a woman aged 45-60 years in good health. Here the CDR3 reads CAIRQGLGELFF. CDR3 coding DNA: TGTGCCATCAGGCAGGGACTCGGGGAGCTGTTTTTT.